This T cell receptor (beta chain) was captured by sequencing in a study of human T cells and chemical hapten exposure. Study in general: Per-sample TCR yield variability stemmed mainly from small pooled library volume differences.

Regarding the study as a whole: DPC sensitization did not alter TCRs above 1 in 1000 frequency.

This clonotype appeared a few times. Its antigen remains unidentified. Unique molecular identifiers were affixed to discrete cDNA molecules within the library. Each CDR3 protein gets one entry after TCRdb re-called the reads with MiXCR. The table includes about 120,000 distinct CDR3 sequences, more than 8.5% detected once. It was from unfractionated whole blood that total RNA was extracted. The sample taken for sequencing was whole blood. The sequence was collected from a human donor in good health. Some clones in this sample may be carry-over from other donors' samples.

The CDR3 protein is CASSYRATDTQYF. The DNA of the CDR3 is TGTGCCAGCAGTTACAGGGCCACAGATACGCAGTATTTT. V and J are TRBV6-6 and TRBJ2-3; D is unclear. V shed 2 bases and J shed 2 bases, with 5 bases lying between them. This CDR3 region has 13 residues. Per the germline V gene, CDR1 is MNHNY and CDR2 is SVGAGI (reference sequence).